This entry describes one TCR beta chain. These data come from a study of tumor and adjacent non-tumor tissue in lung cancer. Germline-derived CDR1 and CDR2 are DFQATT and SNEGSKA (reference sequence). This CDR3 has 15 residues. V lost 1 base and J 10 bases, leaving 20 bases between the germline ends. TCRbeta libraries were built with three rounds of nested PCR, modified from ARM-PCR. TCRdb itself ran the multiplex PCR reads through MiXCR, one entry per CDR3 protein. The table has about 110,000 distinct CDR3 sequences, 62% seen once. This sample's RNA came from whole unsorted tissue. More than 3 cm separated this lung sample from the edge of the tumor.

This receptor was obtained from a man in his sixties with non-small cell lung cancer. Sequenced input: distant non-tumor lung tissue. V and J are TRBV20-1 and TRBJ2-4, with D maybe TRBD2 (6 bases). DNA for the CDR3: TGCAGTGCTAGAGGGGACTCGTTTCGGGGAAGTATTCAGTACTTC. Residues: CSARGDSFRGSIQYF.